The 9 T cell receptor beta chains below were found in one sample sequenced in a study of blood T cells in healthy people across ages. Primed by a sample-barcoded 5' primer and a J-beta primer mix, a second PCR proceeded for roughly 6 to 12 cycles. TCRdb fed the 5' RACE reads into MiXCR, producing one record per CDR3 protein. The table shows 780,000 or so distinct CDR3 sequences, with roughly three fifths occurring only once. Input material: blood. The source of these receptors is a man between 35 and 55 years old in good health.

The chain combines TRBV20-1 with TRBJ2-7; D gene ambiguous. The germline V gene encodes CDR1 DFQATT and CDR2 SNEGSKA (reference sequence). This CDR3 contains 13 residues. Trimming took 5 bases from V and 4 from J, leaving 15 bases between them. CDR3 sequence: CSAPAPNKYEQYF. Written as DNA, the CDR3 is TGCAGTGCTCCGGCCCCGAATAAATACGAGCAGTACTTC.

The CDR3 protein is CASSLTPGLAGDGSYNEQFF. CDR3 coding DNA: TGCGCCAGCAGCTTGACACCGGGACTAGCGGGAGACGGGTCCTACAATGAGCAGTTCTTC. This chain connects TRBV5-1 to TRBJ2-1; 14 positions match TRBD2. With 1 base clipped from V and 1 base from J, the junction kept 10 bases outside the gene matches. CDR3 length equals 20 residues. Germline lookup yields CDR1 SGHRS and CDR2 YFSETQ.

This clonotype was recorded a few times. The V and J genes are TRBV6-6 and TRBJ2-5; 7 nucleotides match TRBD2. Per germline, CDR1 MNHNY and CDR2 SVGAGI (reference sequence). With 10 bases clipped from V and 3 bases from J, the junction kept 11 bases outside the gene matches. CDR3 length: 14 amino acids. CDR3 bases: TGTGCCACGAGGGGCGGCGGGGGTAAAGAGACCCAGTACTTC. The encoded protein is CATRGGGGKETQYF.

J is TRBJ2-5 and V is TRBV30; 11 bases are shared with TRBD2. The CDR3 sequence is 14 residues long. Losses at the gene ends were 4 bases for V and 6 bases for J; bases not matched to a gene: 7. Germline V gives CDR1 GTSNPN, CDR2 SVGIG (reference sequence). The CDR3 spells CAWNIAGGPKTQYF. In DNA form, the CDR3 reads TGTGCCTGGAATATAGCGGGGGGGCCTAAGACCCAGTACTTC.

V gene TRBV29-1 combines with J gene TRBJ2-5, with D perhaps TRBD2 (5 bases). Trimming shortened V by 5 bases and J by 5 bases, and 21 bases separated the two germline ends. CDR1 is SQVTM, CDR2 ANQGSEA, per germline. The CDR3 is 15 amino acids. CDR3 region: CSVQLQAGSGETQYF. The DNA for the CDR3 is TGCAGCGTTCAATTGCAGGCCGGCTCGGGGGAGACCCAGTACTTC.

This clonotype has only a few counts. V and J are TRBV11-2 and TRBJ1-4; D is undetermined. Trimming took 0 bases from V and 0 from J, leaving 5 bases between them. The CDR3 sequence is 15 residues long. Germline-derived CDR1 and CDR2 are SGHAT and FQNNGV. The CDR3 DNA follows: TGTGCCAGCAGCTTAGACCCGGCAACTAATGAAAAACTGTTTTTT. Translating it yields CASSLDPATNEKLFF.

Notes on this clonotype: A junction end diverges from the germline sequence, so it may reflect a read error. The chain uses TRBV27 and TRBJ2-5; D is ambiguous. Germline-derived CDR1 and CDR2 are MNHEY and SMNVEV (reference sequence). The CDR3 consists of 13 residues. CDR3 sequence (DNA): TGTGCCAGCAGTCCCAACCCCCAAGAGACTCAGTACTTC. This encodes CASSPNPQETQYF.

This clonotype was seen only a few times. The rearrangement joins TRBV5-1 to TRBJ2-7, with TRBD1 identical over 7 bases. Trimming took 4 bases from V and 4 from J; bases not matched to a gene: 11. Germline V gives CDR1 SGHRS, CDR2 YFSETQ. The length of the CDR3 is 15 residues. This CDR3 is CASSLGQFSTYEQYF. CDR3 nucleotide sequence: TGCGCCAGCAGCCTGGGACAGTTCTCAACTTACGAGCAGTACTTC.

The chain is built from TRBV29-1 and TRBJ2-6; tentative D call: TRBD2 (5 bases). Germline CDR1 reads SQVTM; CDR2 reads ANQGSEA. The CDR3 spans 16 residues. Trimming shortened V by 4 bases and J by 2 bases, and 15 bases separated the two germline ends. CDR3 sequence: CSVGAAAKPGANVLTF. DNA of the CDR3: TGCAGCGTTGGGGCAGCGGCTAAACCTGGGGCCAACGTCCTGACTTTC.